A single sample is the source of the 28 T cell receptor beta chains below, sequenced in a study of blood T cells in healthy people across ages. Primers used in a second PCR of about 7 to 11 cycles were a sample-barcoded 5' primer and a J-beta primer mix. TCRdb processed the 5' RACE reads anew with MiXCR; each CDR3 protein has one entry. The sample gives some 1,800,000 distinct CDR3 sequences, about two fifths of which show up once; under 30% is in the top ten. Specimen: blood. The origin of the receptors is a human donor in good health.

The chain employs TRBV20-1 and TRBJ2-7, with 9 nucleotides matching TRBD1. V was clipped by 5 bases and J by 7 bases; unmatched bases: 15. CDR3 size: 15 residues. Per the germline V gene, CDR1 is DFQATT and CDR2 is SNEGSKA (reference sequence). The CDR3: CSAQMTITGTGEQYF. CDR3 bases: TGCAGTGCTCAAATGACAATAACAGGGACAGGGGAGCAGTACTTC.

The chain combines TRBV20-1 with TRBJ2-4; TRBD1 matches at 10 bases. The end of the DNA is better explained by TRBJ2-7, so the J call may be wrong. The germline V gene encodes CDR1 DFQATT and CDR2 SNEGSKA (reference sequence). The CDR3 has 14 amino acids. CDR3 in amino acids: CSANRQGAKYEQYF. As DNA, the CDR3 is TGCAGTGCTAACAGACAGGGGGCCAAGTACGAGCAGTACTTC.

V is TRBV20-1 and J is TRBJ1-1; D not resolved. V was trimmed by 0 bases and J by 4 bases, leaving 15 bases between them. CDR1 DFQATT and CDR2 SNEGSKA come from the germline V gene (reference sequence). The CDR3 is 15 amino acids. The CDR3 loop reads CSARDGQRGTTEAFF. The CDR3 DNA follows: TGCAGTGCTAGAGATGGTCAGCGGGGTACCACTGAAGCTTTCTTT.

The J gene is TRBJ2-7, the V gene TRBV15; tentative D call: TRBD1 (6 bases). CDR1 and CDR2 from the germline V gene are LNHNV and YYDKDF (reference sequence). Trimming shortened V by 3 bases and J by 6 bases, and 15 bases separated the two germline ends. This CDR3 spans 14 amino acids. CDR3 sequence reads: CATSRLQGSGEQYF. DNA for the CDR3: TGTGCCACCAGCAGGCTACAGGGTTCCGGCGAGCAGTACTTC.

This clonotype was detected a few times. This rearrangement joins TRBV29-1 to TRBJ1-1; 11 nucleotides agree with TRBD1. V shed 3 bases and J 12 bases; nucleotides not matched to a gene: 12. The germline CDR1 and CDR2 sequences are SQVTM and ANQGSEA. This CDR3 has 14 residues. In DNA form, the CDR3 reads TGCAGCGTTGAGTACCGGGACAGGGGGAGATTGACTTTCTTT. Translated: CSVEYRDRGRLTFF.

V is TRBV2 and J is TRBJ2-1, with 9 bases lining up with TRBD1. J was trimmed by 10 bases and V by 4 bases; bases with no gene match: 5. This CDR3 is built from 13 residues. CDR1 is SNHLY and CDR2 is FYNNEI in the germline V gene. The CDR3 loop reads CASSGQGEGEQFF. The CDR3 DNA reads TGTGCCAGCAGTGGACAGGGGGAGGGGGAGCAGTTCTTC. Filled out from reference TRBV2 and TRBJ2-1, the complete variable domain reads EPEVTQTPSHQVTQMGQEVILRCVPISNHLYFYWYRQILGQKVEFLVSFYNNEISEKSEIFDDQFSVERPDGSNFTLKIRSTKLEDSAMYFCASSGQGEGEQFFGPGTRLTVL.

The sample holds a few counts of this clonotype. In DNA, the CDR3 is TGCAGTGCTAGAGATTCCCTCAGGGCTGGCTACACCTTC. Its protein is CSARDSLRAGYTF. This chain joins TRBV20-1 and TRBJ1-2; possibly TRBD1 for D (5 bases). The CDR3 has 13 residues. With 0 bases removed from V and 7 bases from J, the gap between germline ends came to 12 bases. Germline V gene sequence: CDR1 DFQATT, CDR2 SNEGSKA (reference sequence).

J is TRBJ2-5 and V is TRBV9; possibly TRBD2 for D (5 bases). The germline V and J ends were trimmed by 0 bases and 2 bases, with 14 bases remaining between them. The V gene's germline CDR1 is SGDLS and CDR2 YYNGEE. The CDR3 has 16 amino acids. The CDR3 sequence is CASSVELRAGQETQYF. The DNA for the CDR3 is TGTGCCAGCAGCGTAGAACTGAGGGCCGGACAAGAGACCCAGTACTTC.

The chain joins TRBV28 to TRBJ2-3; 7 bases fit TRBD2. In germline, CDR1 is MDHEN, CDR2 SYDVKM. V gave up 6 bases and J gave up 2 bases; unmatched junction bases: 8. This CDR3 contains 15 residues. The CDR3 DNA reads TGTGCCAGCAGCGCACCGGGACTACTCACAGATACGCAGTATTTT. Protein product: CASSAPGLLTDTQYF. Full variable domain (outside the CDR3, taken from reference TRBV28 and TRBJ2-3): DVKVTQSSRYLVKRTGEKVFLECVQDMDHENMFWYRQDPGLGLRLIYFSYDVKMKEKGDIPEGYSVSREKKERFSLILESASTNQTSMYLCASSAPGLLTDTQYFGPGTRLTVL.

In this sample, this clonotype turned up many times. CDR3 nucleotides: TGTGCCAGCAGTAGCGGGGGGGAGGTTGAGCAGTTCTTC. It specifies CASSSGGEVEQFF. The chain employs TRBV7-3 and TRBJ2-1; 11 nucleotides align to TRBD2. Germline loops: CDR1 SGHTA, CDR2 FQGTGA. With 6 bases clipped from V and 9 bases from J, the junction kept 4 bases outside the gene matches. The CDR3 has 13 residues.

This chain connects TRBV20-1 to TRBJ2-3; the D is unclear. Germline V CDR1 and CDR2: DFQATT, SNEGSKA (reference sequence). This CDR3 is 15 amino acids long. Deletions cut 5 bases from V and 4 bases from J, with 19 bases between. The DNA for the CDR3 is TGCAGTGCTCTCCGGGCCCTACGATGGGCAGATACGCAGTATTTT. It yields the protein CSALRALRWADTQYF.

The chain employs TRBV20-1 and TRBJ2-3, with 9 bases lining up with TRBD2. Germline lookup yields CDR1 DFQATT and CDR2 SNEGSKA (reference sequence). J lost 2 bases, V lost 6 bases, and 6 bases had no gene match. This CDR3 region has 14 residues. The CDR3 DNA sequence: TGCAGTGCGTTAGCGGGGGCGCCCACAGATACGCAGTATTTT. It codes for CSALAGAPTDTQYF.

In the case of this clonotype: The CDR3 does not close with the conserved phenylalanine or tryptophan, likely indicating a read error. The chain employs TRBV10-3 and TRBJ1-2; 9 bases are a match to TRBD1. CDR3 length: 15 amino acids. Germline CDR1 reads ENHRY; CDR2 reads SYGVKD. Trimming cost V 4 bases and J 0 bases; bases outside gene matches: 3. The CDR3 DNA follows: TGTGCCATCAGTGTGAACAGGGGGCCTAACTATGGCTACACCGTC. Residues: CAISVNRGPNYGYTV.

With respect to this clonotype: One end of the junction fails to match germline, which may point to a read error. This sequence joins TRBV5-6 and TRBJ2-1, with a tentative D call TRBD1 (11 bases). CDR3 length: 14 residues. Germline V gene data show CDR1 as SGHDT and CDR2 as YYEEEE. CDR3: CASSGRDRGNEQFF. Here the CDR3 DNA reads TGCGCCAGCAGCGGGAGGGACAGGGGGAATGAGCAGTTCTTC.

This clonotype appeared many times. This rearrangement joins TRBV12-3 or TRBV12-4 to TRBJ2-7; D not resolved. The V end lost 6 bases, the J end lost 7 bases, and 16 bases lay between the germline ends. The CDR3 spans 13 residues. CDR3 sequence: CASSPVEYGEQYF. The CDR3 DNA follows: TGTGCCAGCAGCCCCGTCGAATATGGGGAGCAGTACTTC.

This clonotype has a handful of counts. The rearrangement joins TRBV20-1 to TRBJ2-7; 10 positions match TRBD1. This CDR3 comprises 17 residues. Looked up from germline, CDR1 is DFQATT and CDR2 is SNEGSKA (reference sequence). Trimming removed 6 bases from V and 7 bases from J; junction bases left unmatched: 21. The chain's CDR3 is CSAASRTGGNLGREQYF. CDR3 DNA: TGCAGTGCCGCTAGTAGGACAGGGGGGAATTTGGGTCGAGAGCAGTACTTC.

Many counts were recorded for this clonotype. The CDR3 DNA follows: TGTGCCTCCGGGGCAGGGGGCTCCTACGAGCAGTACTTC. Residues: CASGAGGSYEQYF. The chain combines TRBV7-6 with TRBJ2-7; the match to TRBD1 covers 7 bases. Germline CDR1 reads SGHVS; CDR2 reads FNYEAQ. There are 13 residues in the CDR3. Unmatched junction bases numbered 7, after V lost 11 bases and J lost 0 bases.

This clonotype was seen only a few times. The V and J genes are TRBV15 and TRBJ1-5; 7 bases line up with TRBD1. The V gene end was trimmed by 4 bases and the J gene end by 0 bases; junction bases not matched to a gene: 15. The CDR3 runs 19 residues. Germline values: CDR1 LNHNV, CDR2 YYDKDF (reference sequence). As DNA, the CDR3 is TGTGCCACCAGCAAGTGGTTCGGGACAGCATTCTATAGCAATCAGCCCCAGCATTTT. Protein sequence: CATSKWFGTAFYSNQPQHF.

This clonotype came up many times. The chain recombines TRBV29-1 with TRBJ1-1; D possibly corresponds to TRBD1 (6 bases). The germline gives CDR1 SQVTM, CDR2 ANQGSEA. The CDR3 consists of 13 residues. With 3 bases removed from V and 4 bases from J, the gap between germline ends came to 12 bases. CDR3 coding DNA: TGCAGCGTTGAGACAGGCGGGGGCACTGAAGCTTTCTTT. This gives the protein CSVETGGGTEAFF. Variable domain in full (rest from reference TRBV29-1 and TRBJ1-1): SAVISQKPSRDICQRGTSLTIQCQVDSQVTMMFWYRQQPGQSLTLIATANQGSEATYESGFVIDKFPISRPNLTFSTLTVSNMSPEDSSIYLCSVETGGGTEAFFGQGTRLTVV.

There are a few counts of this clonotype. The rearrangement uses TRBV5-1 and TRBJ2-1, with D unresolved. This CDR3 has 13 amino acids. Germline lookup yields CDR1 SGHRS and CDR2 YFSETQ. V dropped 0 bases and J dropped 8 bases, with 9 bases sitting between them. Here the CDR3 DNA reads TGCGCCAGCAGCTTGGTGCGGACCCATGAGCAGTTCTTC. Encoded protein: CASSLVRTHEQFF.

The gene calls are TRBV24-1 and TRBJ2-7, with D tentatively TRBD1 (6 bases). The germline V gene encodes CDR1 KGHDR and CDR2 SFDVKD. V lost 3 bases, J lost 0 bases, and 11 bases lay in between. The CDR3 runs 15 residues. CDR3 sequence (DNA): TGTGCCACCAGTGATAACACAGGGACCTCCTACGAGCAGTACTTC. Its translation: CATSDNTGTSYEQYF.

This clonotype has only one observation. The CDR3 sequence is CASSQGRHNYGYTF. DNA for the CDR3: TGTGCCAGCAGCCAAGGCCGACATAACTATGGCTACACCTTC. The chain employs TRBV3-1 and TRBJ1-2; D is ambiguous. V lost 1 base to trimming and J lost 1 base, with 7 bases between them. Germline lookup yields CDR1 LGHDT and CDR2 YNNKEL (reference sequence). There are 14 residues in the CDR3.

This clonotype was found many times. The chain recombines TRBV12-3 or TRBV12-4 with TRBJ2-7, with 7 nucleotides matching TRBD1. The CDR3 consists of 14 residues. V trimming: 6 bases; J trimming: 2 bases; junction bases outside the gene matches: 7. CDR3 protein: CASSPRDSPYEQYF. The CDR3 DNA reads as TGTGCCAGCAGCCCCCGGGACAGTCCCTACGAGCAGTACTTC.

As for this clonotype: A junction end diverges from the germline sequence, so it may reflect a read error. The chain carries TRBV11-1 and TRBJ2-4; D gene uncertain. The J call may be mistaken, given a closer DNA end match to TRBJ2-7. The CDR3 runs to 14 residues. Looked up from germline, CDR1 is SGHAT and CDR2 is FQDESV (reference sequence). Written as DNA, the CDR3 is TGCGCCAGCAGCTCCCGGGTCCAGAGCAACGAGCAGTACTTC. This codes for CASSSRVQSNEQYF.

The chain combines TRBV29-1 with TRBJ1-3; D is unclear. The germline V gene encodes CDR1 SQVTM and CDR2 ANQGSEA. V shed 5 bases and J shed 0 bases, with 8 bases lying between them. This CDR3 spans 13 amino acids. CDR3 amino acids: CSVSTVSGNTIYF. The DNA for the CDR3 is TGCAGCGTTTCAACAGTCTCTGGAAACACCATATATTTT.

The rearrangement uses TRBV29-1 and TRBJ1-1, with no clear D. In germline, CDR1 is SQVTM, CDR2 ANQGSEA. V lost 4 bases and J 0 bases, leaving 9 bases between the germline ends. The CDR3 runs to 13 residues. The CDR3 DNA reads TGCAGCGTTGCCTATATGATGAACACTGAAGCTTTCTTT. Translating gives CSVAYMMNTEAFF.

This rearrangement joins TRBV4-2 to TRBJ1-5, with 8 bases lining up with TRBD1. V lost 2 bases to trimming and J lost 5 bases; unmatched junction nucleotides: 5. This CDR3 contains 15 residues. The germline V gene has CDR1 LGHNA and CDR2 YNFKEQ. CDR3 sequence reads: CASSQKDRDHQPQHF. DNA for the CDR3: TGTGCCAGCAGCCAAAAGGACAGGGACCATCAGCCCCAGCATTTT.

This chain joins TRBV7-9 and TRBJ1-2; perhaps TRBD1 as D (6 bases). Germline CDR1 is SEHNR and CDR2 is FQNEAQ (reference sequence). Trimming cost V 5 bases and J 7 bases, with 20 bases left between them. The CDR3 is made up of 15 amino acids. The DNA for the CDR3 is TGTGCCAGCAGCCCCCTAGTGAACAGGGATCTTGGCTACACCTTC. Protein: CASSPLVNRDLGYTF.